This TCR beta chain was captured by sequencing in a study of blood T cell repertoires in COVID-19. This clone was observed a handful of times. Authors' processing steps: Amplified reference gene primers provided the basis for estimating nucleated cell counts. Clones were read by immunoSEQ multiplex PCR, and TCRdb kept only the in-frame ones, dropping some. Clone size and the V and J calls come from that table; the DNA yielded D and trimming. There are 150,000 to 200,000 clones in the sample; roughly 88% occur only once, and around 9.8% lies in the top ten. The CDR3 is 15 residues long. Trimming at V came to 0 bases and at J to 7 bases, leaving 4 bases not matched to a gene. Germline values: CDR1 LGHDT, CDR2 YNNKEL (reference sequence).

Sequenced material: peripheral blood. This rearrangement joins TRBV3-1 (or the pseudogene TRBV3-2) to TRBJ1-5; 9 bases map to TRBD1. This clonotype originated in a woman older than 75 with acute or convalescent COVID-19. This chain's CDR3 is CASSQDTGGGQPQHF. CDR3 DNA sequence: TGTGCCAGCAGCCAAGATACAGGGGGCGGGCAGCCCCAGCATTTT.